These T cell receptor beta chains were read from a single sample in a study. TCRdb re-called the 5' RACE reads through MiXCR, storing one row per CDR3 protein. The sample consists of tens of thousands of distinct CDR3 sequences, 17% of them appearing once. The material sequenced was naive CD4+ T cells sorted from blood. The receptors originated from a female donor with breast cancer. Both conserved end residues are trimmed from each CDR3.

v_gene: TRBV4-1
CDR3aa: ASSQDPGRRGNQPQH

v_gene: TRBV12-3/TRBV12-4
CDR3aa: ASSFGSSYNSPLH

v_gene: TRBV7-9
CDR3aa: ASSIGTGDTGELF

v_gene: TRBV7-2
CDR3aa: ASSPFQGLGAF

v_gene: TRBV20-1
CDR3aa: SARDYREDGYT

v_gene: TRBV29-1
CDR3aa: SVAQGGAEAF

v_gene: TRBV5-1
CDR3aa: ASSTAGTDTQY

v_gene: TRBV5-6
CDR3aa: ASSLIGWAAYNEQF

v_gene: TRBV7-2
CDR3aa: ASSSFSLVSTGELF

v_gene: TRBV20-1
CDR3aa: SARVGAGDNEQF

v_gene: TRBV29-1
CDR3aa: SVEAGSYGYT

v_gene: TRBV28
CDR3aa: ASRPGTLRGWDTEAF

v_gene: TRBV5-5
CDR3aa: ASRPMVAGELF

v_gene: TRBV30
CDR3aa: AWSSFKRQGATGANVLT

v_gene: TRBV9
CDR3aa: ASSVGTGYYEQY

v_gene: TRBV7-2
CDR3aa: ASKRSGGHNEQS

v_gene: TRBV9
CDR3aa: ASSVAERGQETQY

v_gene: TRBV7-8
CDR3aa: ASSLASGQGYEQY

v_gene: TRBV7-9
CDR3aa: ASSPRTTTEAF

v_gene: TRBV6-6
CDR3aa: ASSYLRQGADTEAF

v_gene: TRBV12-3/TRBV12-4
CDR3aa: ASSLAAGVSGELF

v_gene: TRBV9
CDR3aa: ASSVSLAATDTQY

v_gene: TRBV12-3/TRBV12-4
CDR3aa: ASSLRDRVTGNTIY

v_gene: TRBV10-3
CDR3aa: AISEGNTRTDTQY

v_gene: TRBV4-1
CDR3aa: ASAYALNTEAF

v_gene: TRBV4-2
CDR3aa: ASSQASGPKNIQY

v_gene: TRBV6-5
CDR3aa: ASSYREGNQPQH

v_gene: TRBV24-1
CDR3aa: ATSDPTRDRQETQY

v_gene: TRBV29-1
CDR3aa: SVVVLTDNEQF

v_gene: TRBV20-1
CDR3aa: SARVGRNTVAF

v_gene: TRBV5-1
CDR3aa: ASSEADRTDTQY

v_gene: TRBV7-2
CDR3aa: ASSLRGQGARGDTQY

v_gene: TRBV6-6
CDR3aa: ASSYGQVGVIAKNIQY

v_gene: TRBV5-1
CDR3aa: ASSSDGFYGYT

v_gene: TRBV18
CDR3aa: ASSPQGEETQY

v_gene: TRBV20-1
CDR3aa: SARAPLAKNIQY

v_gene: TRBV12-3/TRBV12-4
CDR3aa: ASSFTGLTNSPLH

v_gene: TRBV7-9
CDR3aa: AGSLADGNTIY

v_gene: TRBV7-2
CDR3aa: ASRSTGGLDTQY

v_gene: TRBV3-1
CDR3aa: ASSRIEGGTEAF

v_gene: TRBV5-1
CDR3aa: ASSFQGYEQY

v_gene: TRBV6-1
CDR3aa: ASTRVLLYYEQY

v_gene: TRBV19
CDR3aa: ACRHGGPEAF

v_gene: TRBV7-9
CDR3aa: ASSYERGLEYT

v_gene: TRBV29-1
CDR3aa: SVERRASNTEAF

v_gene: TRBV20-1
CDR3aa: SARDAAGGLQETQY

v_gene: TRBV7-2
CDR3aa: ASSVVRGHYEQY

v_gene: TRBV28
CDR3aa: ASSYNFGSGAYEQY

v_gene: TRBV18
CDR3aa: ASSWGDQETQY